The clone carrying this T cell receptor beta chain was found many times. Its target is unknown. V lost 5 bases and J 6 bases, leaving 12 bases between the germline ends. The CDR3 has 13 residues. CDR1 MNHNS and CDR2 SASEGT come from the germline V gene. With iRepertoire HTBI primers and Arm-PCR of CDR3 regions, TCR beta libraries were built. Each CDR3 protein is one row after TCRdb ran MiXCR on the multiplex PCR reads. Counted here are a few hundred thousand distinct CDR3 sequences, approximately 20% occurring once; the ten biggest clones make up about 14%. The data were obtained in a study of regulatory T cells in long-lasting Graves disease. Study-level results: Persistent Graves' patients showed a TCR diversity that was lower than that of newly diagnosed ones.

Time point of the sample: newly diagnosed GD, antithyroid drugs for less than 3 months. PBMC-derived RNA was used for the TCR library. Graves' disease diagnosis relied on American Thyroid Association guidelines. The data also belong to a second study, concerning T cells in Graves' hyperthyroidism and ophthalmopathy.

Sequencing was performed on peripheral blood mononuclear cells (PBMCs), taken at new diagnosis, from a patient treated with antithyroid drugs. The receptor was derived from a woman aged 25 to 39 with Graves disease. The chain is built from TRBV6-1 and TRBJ2-3, with D tentatively TRBD1 (6 bases). The CDR3 nucleotides are TGTGCCAGCAGTACCAGGGGAGCCGATACGCAGTATTTT. Translating it yields CASSTRGADTQYF.